Included here is one T cell receptor (beta chain) sequence, with context. Its antigen is unidentified. The data were obtained in a study of T cell repertoires in cytomegalovirus infection. Study information: Signatures in public TCR beta sequences pointed to both CMV infection and matching HLA type.

This CDR3 has 15 amino acids. Germline V gene lookup returns CDR1 MDHEN and CDR2 SYDVKM. V lost 3 bases to trimming and J lost 0 bases, with 6 bases between them. MiXCR, applied by TCRdb to the reads, yields one record per CDR3 protein. Of 400,000 to 550,000 distinct CDR3 sequences in the sample, over 9% are singletons; the top ten hold roughly 10%. Findings and caveats of the study: Carriers of CMV plus the relevant HLA were identified by cumulative public TCR beta family frequency. HLA-C-restricted, CMV-specific TCR beta clonotypes were dominant ex vivo.

The V and J genes are TRBV28 and TRBJ2-6, with unresolved D. This TCR came from a human donor in good health (CMV status not recorded). Some clones in this sample may be carry-over from other donors' samples. Input material: PBMCs. The CDR3 DNA reads as TGTGCCAGCAGTTTTCCGGGCTCTGGGGCCAACGTCCTGACTTTC. Translating it yields CASSFPGSGANVLTF.